This entry lists 24 T cell receptor beta chains sequenced from one sample in a study of CD8 T cells in ankylosing spondylitis. MiXCR was run by TCRdb on the 5' RACE reads, yielding one entry per CDR3 protein. The sample carries some 200,000 distinct CDR3 sequences, more than 10% recorded once. Sample: blood, either unsorted or a sorted T cell fraction (not recorded which). These receptor sequences come from a male donor with ankylosing spondylitis or in good health (not recorded which).

This clonotype was detected only a few times. The chain links TRBV5-1 to TRBJ2-7; TRBD1 is a possible D gene (6 bases). The germline V gene encodes CDR1 SGHRS and CDR2 YFSETQ. The CDR3 is 16 amino acids. Trimming took 5 bases from V and 1 from J, leaving 19 bases between them. The CDR3 reads CASSPIRDTLSYEQYF. The CDR3 nucleotides are TGCGCCAGCAGTCCGATCCGGGACACACTATCCTACGAGCAGTACTTC. Based on the CDR3 plus reference TRBV5-1 and TRBJ2-7, the full variable domain is KAGVTQTPRYLIKTRGQQVTLSCSPISGHRSVSWYQQTPGQGLQFLFEYFSETQRNKGNFPGRFSGRQFSNSRSEMNVSTLELGDSALYLCASSPIRDTLSYEQYFGPGTRLTVT.

This clonotype was observed many times. This chain uses TRBV6-5 with TRBJ2-1; TRBD1 agrees at 11 bases. Trimming at V came to 4 bases and at J to 6 bases, leaving 2 bases not matched to a gene. CDR3 length: 14 amino acids. Germline CDR1 MNHEY, CDR2 SVGAGI. The CDR3 sequence is CASSSGTGGNEQFF. As DNA, the CDR3 is TGTGCCAGCAGTTCTGGGACAGGGGGCAATGAGCAGTTCTTC.

The chain carries TRBV20-1 and TRBJ2-1; 11 positions agree with TRBD2. CDR1 is DFQATT and CDR2 is SNEGSKA in the germline V gene (reference sequence). This CDR3 has 15 amino acids. V lost 3 bases, J lost 7 bases, and 8 bases stayed unmatched. CDR3 DNA sequence: TGCAGTGCTAGGATTCTAGCGGGAGGCGTAAATGAGCAGTTCTTC. This codes for CSARILAGGVNEQFF.

This chain joins TRBV7-9 and TRBJ2-1; a weak D match, TRBD1 (6 bases). V was pared by 4 bases and J by 0 bases, with 10 bases between. The V gene's germline CDR1 is SEHNR and CDR2 FQNEAQ (reference sequence). There are 15 residues in the CDR3. The chain's CDR3 is CASSSPGASYNEQFF. The CDR3 DNA follows: TGTGCCAGCAGCTCGCCAGGGGCCTCCTACAATGAGCAGTTCTTC. Based on the CDR3 plus reference TRBV7-9 and TRBJ2-1, the full variable domain is DTGVSQNPRHKITKRGQNVTFRCDPISEHNRLYWYRQTLGQGPEFLTYFQNEAQLEKSRLLSDRFSAERPKGSFSTLEIQRTEQGDSAMYLCASSSPGASYNEQFFGPGTRLTVL.

The chain uses TRBV7-9 and TRBJ2-7; 8 nucleotides line up with TRBD1. Trimming took 1 base from V and 2 from J; bases not matched to a gene: 7. The CDR3 loop spans 16 amino acids. Germline assignment: CDR1 SEHNR and CDR2 FQNEAQ (reference sequence). In DNA, the CDR3 is TGTGCCAGCAGCTTAGGGCCCCCACAGGGGGCCTACGAGCAGTACTTC. Translated, it gives CASSLGPPQGAYEQYF.

This clonotype has only a few counts. This chain uses TRBV7-9 with TRBJ1-1, with D unresolved. V lost 2 bases to trimming and J lost 6 bases, with 7 bases between them. This CDR3 spans 12 amino acids. Germline V gene data show CDR1 as SEHNR and CDR2 as FQNEAQ (reference sequence). The CDR3 loop reads CASSLNRPEAFF. CDR3 bases: TGTGCCAGCAGCTTAAACCGGCCTGAAGCTTTCTTT.

The chain employs TRBV4-1 and TRBJ2-7, with D possibly called TRBD1 or TRBD2 (6 bases each). Trimming took off 0 bases at V and 3 bases at J, with 21 bases between the two ends. Germline V gene sequence: CDR1 MGHRA, CDR2 YSYEKL. The CDR3 consists of 18 residues. This CDR3 reads CASSQEEKAGTSYYEQYF. The CDR3 DNA is TGCGCCAGCAGCCAAGAAGAAAAGGCGGGGACAAGCTACTACGAGCAGTACTTC.

This clonotype was recorded at least ten times. The CDR3 coding sequence is TGCAGTGCTCCGGTAGGGGGCTACAATGAGCAGTTCTTC. It translates to CSAPVGGYNEQFF. V usage is TRBV20-1 and J usage is TRBJ2-1, with D possibly TRBD1 on 6 matching bases. Deletions cut 5 bases from V and 3 bases from J, with 11 bases between. Per the germline V gene, CDR1 is DFQATT and CDR2 is SNEGSKA (reference sequence). The CDR3 has 13 amino acids.

The chain uses TRBV5-5 and TRBJ1-2, with D possibly being TRBD1 (5 bases). CDR1 SGHKS and CDR2 YYEKEE come from the germline V gene (reference sequence). The CDR3 consists of 16 residues. With 7 bases removed from V and 8 bases from J, the gap between germline ends came to 27 bases. As DNA, the CDR3 is TGTGCCAGCGGATTACCCACTGGGACCGGGGTTAAGGGCTACACCTTC. Residues: CASGLPTGTGVKGYTF.

The chain is built from TRBV5-1 and TRBJ2-7, with D maybe TRBD1 (6 bases). Germline V gene sequence: CDR1 SGHRS, CDR2 YFSETQ. This CDR3 comprises 18 residues. Between the trimmed V and J ends, which lost 3 bases and 7 bases, there was a span of 29 bases. In nucleotides, the CDR3 is TGCGCCAGCAGCTCAAAAATCACCGGACAGAACCGCTACGAAGAGCAGTACTTC. Translation gives CASSSKITGQNRYEEQYF.

CDR3 region: CASSSILAGVEDEQFF. As DNA, the CDR3 is TGTGCCAGCAGTTCCATACTAGCGGGAGTGGAAGATGAGCAGTTCTTC. V is TRBV12-3 or TRBV12-4 and J is TRBJ2-1; 11 bases map to TRBD2. The CDR3 extends over 16 amino acids. V dropped 4 bases and J dropped 8; count of bases not matched to a gene: 10.

This clonotype was counted at least ten times. The rearrangement links TRBV20-1 to TRBJ2-1; D unclear. Germline lookup yields CDR1 DFQATT and CDR2 SNEGSKA (reference sequence). V was pared by 5 bases and J by 0 bases, with 11 bases between. This CDR3 spans 14 amino acids. The CDR3 region has the DNA TGCAGTGCTGTGACTGGAAGCTCCTACAATGAGCAGTTCTTC. Its translation: CSAVTGSSYNEQFF.

This clonotype occurred a few times. The chain links TRBV29-1 to TRBJ2-7, with D perhaps matching TRBD1 (6 bases). Germline V gene sequence: CDR1 SQVTM, CDR2 ANQGSEA. The germline V and J ends were trimmed by 0 bases and 7 bases, with 10 bases remaining between them. CDR3 length: 12 amino acids. The CDR3 DNA follows: TGCAGCGTTGAAGAGATGGGACAAGAGCAGTACTTC. Translation: CSVEEMGQEQYF.

The CDR3 sequence is CASSLEGSGSYEQYF. CDR3 in DNA: TGTGCCAGCAGCTTAGAAGGTAGCGGGAGCTACGAGCAGTACTTC. The chain has TRBV11-2 and TRBJ2-7; 9 bases align to TRBD2. CDR1 and CDR2 from the germline V gene are SGHAT and FQNNGV. This CDR3 spans 15 amino acids. V gave up 0 bases and J gave up 3 bases; unmatched junction bases: 3.

This clonotype turned up a few times. The rearrangement joins TRBV5-1 to TRBJ1-1; 8 nucleotides match TRBD1. The CDR3 extends over 15 amino acids. V lost 0 bases, J lost 6 bases, and 7 bases stayed unmatched. Germline-derived CDR1 and CDR2 are SGHRS and YFSETQ. Written as DNA, the CDR3 is TGCGCCAGCAGCTTGGACGGACAGGGCGCGGCTGAAGCTTTCTTT. Translated: CASSLDGQGAAEAFF. The full variable domain, its missing parts supplied by reference TRBV5-1 and TRBJ1-1, is KAGVTQTPRYLIKTRGQQVTLSCSPISGHRSVSWYQQTPGQGLQFLFEYFSETQRNKGNFPGRFSGRQFSNSRSEMNVSTLELGDSALYLCASSLDGQGAAEAFFGQGTRLTVV.

This clonotype came up a few times. The chain couples TRBV27 to TRBJ2-7; no definite D call. The CDR3 loop spans 15 amino acids. Germline assignment: CDR1 MNHEY and CDR2 SMNVEV (reference sequence). Trimming left V 9 bases short and J 2 bases short, with 20 bases between. The CDR3 nucleotides are TGTGCCAGTCCCCGTTGGGCCCTAGTACCCTACGAGCAGTACTTC. This sequence encodes CASPRWALVPYEQYF.

This chain's CDR3 is CASSQEGTALHF. The CDR3 DNA follows: TGTGCCAGCAGCCAAGAGGGAACGGCCCTCCACTTT. J is TRBJ1-6 and V is TRBV4-2; no clear D. V was trimmed by 0 bases and J by 14 bases, leaving 8 bases between them. Germline values: CDR1 LGHNA, CDR2 YNFKEQ. The CDR3 loop spans 12 amino acids.

This clonotype was counted a few times. The DNA of the CDR3 is TGTGCCAGCACCCAATTCCGGGACGGAGTCTCCTACGAGCAGTACTTC. Translation gives CASTQFRDGVSYEQYF. The V and J genes are TRBV6-1 and TRBJ2-7, with D perhaps assigned TRBD1 or TRBD2 (5 bases each). CDR3 length: 16 amino acids. Looked up from germline, CDR1 is MNHNS and CDR2 is SASEGT. Deletions cut 7 bases from V and 0 bases from J, with 19 bases between.

The V call is TRBV12-3 or TRBV12-4, the J call TRBJ2-5; perhaps TRBD1 as D (6 bases). The V gene lost 5 bases and the J gene lost 4 bases, with 14 bases spanning the gap. The CDR3 loop spans 14 amino acids. The CDR3 region has the DNA TGTGCCAGCAGTCCCCCGGGACATGGAGAGACCCAGTACTTC. Its protein product is CASSPPGHGETQYF.

There are a few counts of this clonotype. The chain has TRBV20-1 and TRBJ2-4, with D possibly being TRBD1 (6 bases). Per germline, CDR1 DFQATT and CDR2 SNEGSKA (reference sequence). With 6 bases removed from V and 0 bases from J, the gap between germline ends came to 12 bases. The CDR3 consists of 14 residues. CDR3 loop: CSANRALAKNIQYF. CDR3 bases: TGCAGTGCCAACAGGGCACTAGCCAAAAACATTCAGTACTTC.

The chain combines TRBV27 with TRBJ2-7; D gene unclear. The CDR3 is 13 residues long. Germline CDR1 MNHEY, CDR2 SMNVEV (reference sequence). V was pared by 3 bases and J by 5 bases, with 11 bases between. The CDR3: CASSFSITNEQYF. The CDR3 coding sequence is TGTGCCAGCAGTTTCTCGATCACTAACGAGCAGTACTTC.

This clonotype was seen a handful of times. V and J are TRBV3-1 and TRBJ1-5, with D perhaps TRBD1 (5 bases). V lost 0 bases to trimming and J lost 8 bases, with 8 bases between them. CDR1 LGHDT and CDR2 YNNKEL come from the germline V gene (reference sequence). The CDR3 is 13 residues long. CDR3 region: CASSQDRGEPQHF. DNA of the CDR3: TGTGCCAGCAGCCAAGATAGGGGTGAGCCCCAGCATTTT. The whole variable domain, filled in from reference TRBV3-1 and TRBJ1-5, reads DTAVSQTPKYLVTQMGNDKSIKCEQNLGHDTMYWYKQDSKKFLKIMFSYNNKELIINETVPNRFSPKSPDKAHLNLHINSLELGDSAVYFCASSQDRGEPQHFGDGTRLSIL.

V is TRBV12-3 or TRBV12-4 and J is TRBJ2-1, with 13 bases lining up with TRBD2. J was trimmed by 3 bases and V by 5 bases; bases with no gene match: 4. The length of the CDR3 is 16 residues. As DNA, the CDR3 is TGTGCCAGCAGTCGCGGGACTAGCGGGAACTACAATGAGCAGTTCTTC. Its translation: CASSRGTSGNYNEQFF.

In its sample, this clonotype was seen a few times. The V and J genes are TRBV10-3 and TRBJ1-2; TRBD1 matches 9 bases. V lost 4 bases to trimming and J lost 8 bases; unmatched junction nucleotides: 11. This CDR3 has 15 residues. CDR1 and CDR2 from the germline V gene are ENHRY and SYGVKD. The CDR3 nucleotides are TGTGCCATCAGTGGAGGGGACAGGGCGTCGGGAGGCTACACCTTC. This codes for CAISGGDRASGGYTF.